Listed here are 3 T cell receptor beta chains from one sample, sequenced in a study of blood T cell repertoires in COVID-19. Profiling relied on immunoSEQ multiplex PCR, and the TCRdb table lists in-frame clones only, not all of them. The sample carries around 94,000 clones, 65% to 85% recorded once. The specimen sequenced was peripheral blood. Receptors originate from a man aged 60 to 69 with acute or convalescent COVID-19.

The rearrangement uses TRBV7-2 and TRBJ2-1; D might be TRBD2 (7 bases). In germline, CDR1 is SGHTA, CDR2 FQGNSA. V lost 1 base and J lost 4, with 11 bases in between. The CDR3 loop spans 15 amino acids. The CDR3 DNA reads as TGTGCCAGCAGCTTAGAGGCGGGGGCGTACAATGAGCAGTTCTTC. This translates into CASSLEAGAYNEQFF. Drawing the rest from reference TRBV7-2 and TRBJ2-1, the complete variable domain is GAGVSQSPSNKVTEKGKDVELRCDPISGHTALYWYRQSLGQGLEFLIYFQGNSAPDKSGLPSDRFSAERTGGSVSTLTIQRTQQEDSAVYLCASSLEAGAYNEQFFGPGTRLTVL.

The chain combines TRBV19 with TRBJ2-2; TRBD1 matches at 8 bases. Germline loops: CDR1 LNHDA, CDR2 SQIVND (reference sequence). The trim removed 3 bases at V and 6 bases at J, leaving 3 bases unmatched. This CDR3 region has 14 residues. CDR3 DNA: TGTGCCAGTAGTATGGACAGGGATGCCGGGGAGCTGTTTTTT. Translating it yields CASSMDRDAGELFF.

This chain uses TRBV30 with TRBJ1-5; tentatively, D is TRBD1 (5 bases). V was cut by 0 bases and J by 0 bases, with 18 bases left in between. Germline-derived CDR1 and CDR2 are GTSNPN and SVGIG (reference sequence). This CDR3 comprises 18 residues. The CDR3 DNA sequence: TGTGCCTGGAGTGTAGGGGCAGGTGGGGCCTATAGCAATCAGCCCCAGCATTTT. Its translation is CAWSVGAGGAYSNQPQHF.